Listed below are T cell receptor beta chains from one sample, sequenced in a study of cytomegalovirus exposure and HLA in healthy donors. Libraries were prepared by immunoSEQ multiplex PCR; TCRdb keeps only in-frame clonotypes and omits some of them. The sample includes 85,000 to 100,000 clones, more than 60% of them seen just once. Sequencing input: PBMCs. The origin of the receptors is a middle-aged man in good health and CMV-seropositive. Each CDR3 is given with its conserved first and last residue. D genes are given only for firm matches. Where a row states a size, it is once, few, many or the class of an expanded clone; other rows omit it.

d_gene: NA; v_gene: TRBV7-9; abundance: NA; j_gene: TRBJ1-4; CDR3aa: CASTLGGSEKLFF; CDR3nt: TGTGCCAGCACCCTGGGGGGGAGCGAAAAACTGTTTTTT
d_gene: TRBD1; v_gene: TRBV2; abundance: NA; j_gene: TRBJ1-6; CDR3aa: CASSGGQGNSPLHF; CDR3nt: TGTGCCAGCAGTGGGGGACAGGGGAATTCACCCCTCCACTTT
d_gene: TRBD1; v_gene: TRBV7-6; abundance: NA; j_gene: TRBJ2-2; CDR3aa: CASSASGGANTGELFF; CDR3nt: TGTGCCAGCAGCGCCTCAGGGGGCGCGAACACCGGGGAGCTGTTTTTT
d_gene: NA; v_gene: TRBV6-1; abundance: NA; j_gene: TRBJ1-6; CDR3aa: CASSGQEKLSPLHF; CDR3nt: TGTGCCAGCAGTGGACAGGAAAAACTTTCACCCCTCCACTTT
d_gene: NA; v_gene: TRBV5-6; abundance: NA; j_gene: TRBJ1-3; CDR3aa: CASSFTGVSGNTIYF; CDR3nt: TGTGCCAGCAGTTTTACAGGAGTCTCTGGAAACACCATATATTTT
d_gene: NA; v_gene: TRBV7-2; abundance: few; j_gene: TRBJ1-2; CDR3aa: CASSSSGGYTF; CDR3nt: TGTGCCAGCAGCTCCTCGGGGGGCTACACCTTC
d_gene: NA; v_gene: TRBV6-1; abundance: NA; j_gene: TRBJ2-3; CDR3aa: CASRREDTQYF; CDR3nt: TGTGCCAGCAGGAGAGAAGATACGCAGTATTTT
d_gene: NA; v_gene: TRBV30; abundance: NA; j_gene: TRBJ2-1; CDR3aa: CAWRRSGVIVEQFF; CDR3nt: TGTGCCTGGAGACGGTCGGGGGTAATCGTTGAGCAGTTCTTC
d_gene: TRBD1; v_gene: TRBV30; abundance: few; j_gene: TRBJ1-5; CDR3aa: CAWTSSGTGGNQPQHF; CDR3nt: TGTGCCTGGACCTCTAGCGGGACAGGGGGCAATCAGCCCCAGCATTTT
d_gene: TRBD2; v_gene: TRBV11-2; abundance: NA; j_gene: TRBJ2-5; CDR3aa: CASSSLAGGLGQETQYF; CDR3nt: TGTGCCAGCAGCTCGCTAGCGGGGGGGCTAGGCCAAGAGACCCAGTACTTC
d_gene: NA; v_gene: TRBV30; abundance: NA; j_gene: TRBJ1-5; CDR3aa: CAHGPVTAGQPQHF; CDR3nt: TGTGCCCATGGGCCGGTGACAGCGGGTCAGCCCCAGCATTTT
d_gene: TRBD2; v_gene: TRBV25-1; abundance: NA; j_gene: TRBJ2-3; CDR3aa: CASSGTSGGASDTQYF; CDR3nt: TGTGCCAGCAGTGGGACTAGCGGGGGGGCCTCAGATACGCAGTATTTT
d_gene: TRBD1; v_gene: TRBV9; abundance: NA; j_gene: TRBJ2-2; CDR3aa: CASSRDRPNTGELFF; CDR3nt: TGTGCCAGCAGCAGGGACAGGCCGAACACCGGGGAGCTGTTTTTT
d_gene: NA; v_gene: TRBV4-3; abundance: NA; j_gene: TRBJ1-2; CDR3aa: CASSPYFQGDYGYTF; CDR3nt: TGCGCCAGCAGCCCCTACTTCCAAGGGGACTATGGCTACACCTTC
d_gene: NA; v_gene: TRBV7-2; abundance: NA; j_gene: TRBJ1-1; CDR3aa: CASSLGGAGLAEAFF; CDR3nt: TGTGCCAGCAGCTTAGGAGGCGCGGGTTTGGCTGAAGCTTTCTTT
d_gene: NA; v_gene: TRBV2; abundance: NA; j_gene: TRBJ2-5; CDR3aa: CASSGLVQETQYF; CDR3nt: TGTGCCAGCAGTGGGCTGGTACAAGAGACCCAGTACTTC
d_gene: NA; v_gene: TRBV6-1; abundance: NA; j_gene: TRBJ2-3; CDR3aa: CASMGRGYTDTQYF; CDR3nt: TGTGCCAGCATGGGTAGGGGATACACAGATACGCAGTATTTT